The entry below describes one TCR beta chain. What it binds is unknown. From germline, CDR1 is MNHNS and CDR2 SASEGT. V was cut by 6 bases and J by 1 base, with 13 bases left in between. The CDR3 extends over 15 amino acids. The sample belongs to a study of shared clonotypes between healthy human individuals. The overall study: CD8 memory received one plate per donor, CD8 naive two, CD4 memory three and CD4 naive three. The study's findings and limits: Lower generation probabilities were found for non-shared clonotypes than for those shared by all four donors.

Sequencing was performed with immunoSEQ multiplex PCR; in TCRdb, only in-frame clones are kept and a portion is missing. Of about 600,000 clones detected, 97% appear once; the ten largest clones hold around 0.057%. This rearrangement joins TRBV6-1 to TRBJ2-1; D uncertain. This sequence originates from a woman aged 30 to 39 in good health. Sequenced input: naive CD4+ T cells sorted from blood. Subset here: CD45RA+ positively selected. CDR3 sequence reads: CASRTGPMSYNEQFF. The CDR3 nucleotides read TGTGCCAGCAGAACTGGTCCGATGTCCTACAATGAGCAGTTCTTC.